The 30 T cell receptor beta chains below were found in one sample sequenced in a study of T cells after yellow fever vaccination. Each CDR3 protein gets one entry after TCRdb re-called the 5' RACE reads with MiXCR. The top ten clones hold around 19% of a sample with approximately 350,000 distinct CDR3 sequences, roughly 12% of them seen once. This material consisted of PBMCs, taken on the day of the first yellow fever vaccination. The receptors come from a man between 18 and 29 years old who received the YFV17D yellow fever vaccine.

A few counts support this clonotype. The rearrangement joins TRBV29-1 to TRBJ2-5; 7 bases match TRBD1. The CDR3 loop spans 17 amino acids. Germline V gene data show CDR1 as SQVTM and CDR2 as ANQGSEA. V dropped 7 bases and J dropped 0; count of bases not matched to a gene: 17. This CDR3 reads CSARRPRDRGYQETQYF. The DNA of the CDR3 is TGCAGCGCCCGCAGACCCCGGGACAGAGGGTACCAAGAGACCCAGTACTTC. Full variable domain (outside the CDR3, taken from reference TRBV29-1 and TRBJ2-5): SAVISQKPSRDICQRGTSLTIQCQVDSQVTMMFWYRQQPGQSLTLIATANQGSEATYESGFVIDKFPISRPNLTFSTLTVSNMSPEDSSIYLCSARRPRDRGYQETQYFGPGTRLLVL.

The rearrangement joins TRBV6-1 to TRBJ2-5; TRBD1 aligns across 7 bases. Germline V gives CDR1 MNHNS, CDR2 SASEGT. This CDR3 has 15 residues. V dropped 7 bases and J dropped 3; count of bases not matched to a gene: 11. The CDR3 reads CASTPSGTAKETQYF. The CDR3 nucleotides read TGTGCCAGCACTCCAAGTGGGACAGCTAAAGAGACCCAGTACTTC.

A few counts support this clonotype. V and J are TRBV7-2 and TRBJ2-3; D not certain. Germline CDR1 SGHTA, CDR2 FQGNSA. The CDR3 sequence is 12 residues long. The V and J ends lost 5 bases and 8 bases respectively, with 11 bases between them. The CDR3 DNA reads TGTGCCAGCAGCGAGGATCTACGTACGCAGTATTTT. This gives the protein CASSEDLRTQYF.

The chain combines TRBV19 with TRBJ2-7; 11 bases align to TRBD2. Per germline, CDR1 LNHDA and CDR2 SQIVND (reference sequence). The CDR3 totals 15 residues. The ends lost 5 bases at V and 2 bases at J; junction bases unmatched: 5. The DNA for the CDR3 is TGTGCCAGTAGTTCCGGGACTAGCGGTACCTACGAGCAGTACTTC. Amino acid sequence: CASSSGTSGTYEQYF.

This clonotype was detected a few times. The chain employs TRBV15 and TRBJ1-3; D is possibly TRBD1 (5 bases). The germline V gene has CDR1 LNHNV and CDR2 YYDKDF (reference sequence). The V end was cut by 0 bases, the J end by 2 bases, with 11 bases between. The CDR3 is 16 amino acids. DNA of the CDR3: TGTGCCACCAGCAGAGATCCGGACAACCCTGGAAACACCATATATTTT. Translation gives CATSRDPDNPGNTIYF.

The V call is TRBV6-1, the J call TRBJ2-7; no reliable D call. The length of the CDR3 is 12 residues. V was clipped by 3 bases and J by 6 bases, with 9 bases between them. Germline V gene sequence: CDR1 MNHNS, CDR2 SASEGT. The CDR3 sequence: CASSEGYFEQYF. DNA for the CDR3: TGTGCCAGCAGTGAGGGGTATTTCGAGCAGTACTTC.

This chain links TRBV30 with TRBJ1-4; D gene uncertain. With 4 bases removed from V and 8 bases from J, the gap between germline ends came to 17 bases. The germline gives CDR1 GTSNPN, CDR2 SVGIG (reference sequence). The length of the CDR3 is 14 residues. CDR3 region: CAWTRATLVEKLFF. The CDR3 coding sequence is TGTGCCTGGACCCGGGCTACTCTAGTGGAAAAACTGTTTTTT. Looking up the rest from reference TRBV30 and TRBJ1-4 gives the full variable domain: SQTIHQWPATLVQPVGSPLSLECTVEGTSNPNLYWYRQAAGRGLQLLFYSVGIGQISSEVPQNLSASRPQDRQFILSSKKLLLSDSGFYLCAWTRATLVEKLFFGSGTQLSVL.

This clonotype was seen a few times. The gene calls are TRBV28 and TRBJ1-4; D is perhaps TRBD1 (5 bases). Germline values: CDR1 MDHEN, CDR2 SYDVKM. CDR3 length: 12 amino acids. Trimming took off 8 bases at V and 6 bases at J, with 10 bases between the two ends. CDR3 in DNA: TGTGCCAGCCTGGGACGCTATGAAAAACTGTTTTTT. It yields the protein CASLGRYEKLFF. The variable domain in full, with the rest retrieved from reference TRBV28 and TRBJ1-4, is DVKVTQSSRYLVKRTGEKVFLECVQDMDHENMFWYRQDPGLGLRLIYFSYDVKMKEKGDIPEGYSVSREKKERFSLILESASTNQTSMYLCASLGRYEKLFFGSGTQLSVL.

The CDR3 sequence is CASSLIWGLNTEAFF. The CDR3 DNA is TGTGCCAGCAGTTTAATCTGGGGGTTGAACACTGAAGCTTTCTTT. The V gene is TRBV27, the J gene TRBJ1-1; D is possibly TRBD1 (5 bases). Trimming left V 2 bases short and J 0 bases short, with 10 bases between. The CDR3 consists of 15 residues. The V gene's germline CDR1 is MNHEY and CDR2 SMNVEV (reference sequence).

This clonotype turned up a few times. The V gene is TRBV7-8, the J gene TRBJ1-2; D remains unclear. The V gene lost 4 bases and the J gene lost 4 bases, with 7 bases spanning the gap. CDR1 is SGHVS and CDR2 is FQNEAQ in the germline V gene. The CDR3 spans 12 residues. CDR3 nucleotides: TGTGCCAGCAGCTCAATGGGCTATGGCTACACCTTC. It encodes CASSSMGYGYTF.

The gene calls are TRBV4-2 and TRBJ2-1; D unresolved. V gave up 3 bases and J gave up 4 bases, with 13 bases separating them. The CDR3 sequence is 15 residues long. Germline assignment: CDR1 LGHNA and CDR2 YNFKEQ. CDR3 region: CASSHSLSTYNEQFF. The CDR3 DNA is TGTGCCAGCAGCCACAGCCTCTCCACTTACAATGAGCAGTTCTTC.

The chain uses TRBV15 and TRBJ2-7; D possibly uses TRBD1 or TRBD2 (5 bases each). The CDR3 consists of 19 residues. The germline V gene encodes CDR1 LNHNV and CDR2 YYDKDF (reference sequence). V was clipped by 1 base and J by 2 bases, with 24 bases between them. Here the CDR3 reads CATSRANRGPETAAYEQYF. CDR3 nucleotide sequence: TGTGCCACCAGCAGAGCTAACCGGGGACCTGAGACGGCCGCCTACGAGCAGTACTTC.

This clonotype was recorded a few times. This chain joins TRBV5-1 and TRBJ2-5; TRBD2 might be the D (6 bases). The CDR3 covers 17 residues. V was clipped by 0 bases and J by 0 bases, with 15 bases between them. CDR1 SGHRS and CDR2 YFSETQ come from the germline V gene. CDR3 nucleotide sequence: TGCGCCAGCAGCTTGGAAAGGACTAAGGGCTACCAAGAGACCCAGTACTTC. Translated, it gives CASSLERTKGYQETQYF.

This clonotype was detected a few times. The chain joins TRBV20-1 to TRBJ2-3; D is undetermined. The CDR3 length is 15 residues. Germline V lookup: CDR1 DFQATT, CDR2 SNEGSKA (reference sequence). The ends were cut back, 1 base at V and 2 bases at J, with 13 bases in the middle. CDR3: CSARVSHETTDTQYF. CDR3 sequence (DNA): TGCAGTGCTAGAGTATCACACGAGACCACAGATACGCAGTATTTT.

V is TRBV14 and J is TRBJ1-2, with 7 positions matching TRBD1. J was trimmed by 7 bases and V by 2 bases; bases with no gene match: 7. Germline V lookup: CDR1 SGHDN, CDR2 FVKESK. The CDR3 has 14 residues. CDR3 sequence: CASSQLTGILGYTF. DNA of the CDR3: TGTGCCAGCAGCCAACTGACAGGGATTCTTGGCTACACCTTC.

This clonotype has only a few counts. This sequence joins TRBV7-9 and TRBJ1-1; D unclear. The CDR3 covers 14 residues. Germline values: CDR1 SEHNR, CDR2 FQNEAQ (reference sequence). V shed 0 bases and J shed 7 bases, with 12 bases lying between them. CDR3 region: CASSLAPESLEAFF. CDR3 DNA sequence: TGTGCCAGCAGCTTAGCCCCTGAGAGCCTTGAAGCTTTCTTT.

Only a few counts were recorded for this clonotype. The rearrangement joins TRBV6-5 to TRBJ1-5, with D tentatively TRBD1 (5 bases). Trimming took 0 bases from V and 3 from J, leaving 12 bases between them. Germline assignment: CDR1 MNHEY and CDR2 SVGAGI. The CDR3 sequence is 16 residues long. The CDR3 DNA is TGTGCCAGCAGTTACTCGCTCAGGGAAAACAATCAGCCCCAGCATTTT. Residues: CASSYSLRENNQPQHF.

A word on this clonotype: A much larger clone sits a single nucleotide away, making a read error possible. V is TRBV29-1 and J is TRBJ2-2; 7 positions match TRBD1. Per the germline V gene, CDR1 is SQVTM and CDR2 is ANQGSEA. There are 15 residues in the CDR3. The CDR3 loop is CSVEVRGQNPGELFF. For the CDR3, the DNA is TGCAGCGTTGAAGTTCGGGGACAGAACCCCGGGGAGCTGTTTTTT.

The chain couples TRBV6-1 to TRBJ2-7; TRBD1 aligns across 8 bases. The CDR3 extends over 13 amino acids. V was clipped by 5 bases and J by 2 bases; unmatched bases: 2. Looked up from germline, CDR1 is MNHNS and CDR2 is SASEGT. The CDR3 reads CASSQGAPYEQYV. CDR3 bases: TGTGCCAGCAGTCAGGGGGCACCCTACGAGCAGTACGTC.

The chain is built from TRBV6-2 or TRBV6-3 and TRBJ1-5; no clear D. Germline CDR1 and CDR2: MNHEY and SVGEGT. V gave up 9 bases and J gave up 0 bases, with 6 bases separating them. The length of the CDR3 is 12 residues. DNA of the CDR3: TGTGCCAGGGCTTATAGCAATCAGCCCCAGCATTTT. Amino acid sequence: CARAYSNQPQHF.

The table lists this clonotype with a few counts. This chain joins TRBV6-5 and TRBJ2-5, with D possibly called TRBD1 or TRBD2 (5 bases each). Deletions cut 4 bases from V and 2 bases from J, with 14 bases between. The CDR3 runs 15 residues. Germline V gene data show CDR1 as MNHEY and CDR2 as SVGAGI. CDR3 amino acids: CASSSKPGPQETQYF. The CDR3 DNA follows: TGTGCCAGCAGTTCGAAACCGGGACCTCAAGAGACCCAGTACTTC.

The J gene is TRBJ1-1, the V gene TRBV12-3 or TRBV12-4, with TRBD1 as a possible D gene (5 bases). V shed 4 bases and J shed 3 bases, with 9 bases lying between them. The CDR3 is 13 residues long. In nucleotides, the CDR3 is TGTGCCAGCAGTTCGGGGCAATACACTGAAGCTTTCTTT. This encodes CASSSGQYTEAFF.

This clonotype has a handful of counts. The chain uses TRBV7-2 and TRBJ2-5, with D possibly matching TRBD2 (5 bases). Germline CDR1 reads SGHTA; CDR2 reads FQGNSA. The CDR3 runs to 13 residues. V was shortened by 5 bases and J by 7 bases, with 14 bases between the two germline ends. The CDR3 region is CASSPAGAGTQYF. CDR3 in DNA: TGTGCCAGCAGCCCCGCGGGCGCCGGGACCCAGTACTTC. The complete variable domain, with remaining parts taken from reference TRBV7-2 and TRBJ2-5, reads GAGVSQSPSNKVTEKGKDVELRCDPISGHTALYWYRQSLGQGLEFLIYFQGNSAPDKSGLPSDRFSAERTGGSVSTLTIQRTQQEDSAVYLCASSPAGAGTQYFGPGTRLLVL.

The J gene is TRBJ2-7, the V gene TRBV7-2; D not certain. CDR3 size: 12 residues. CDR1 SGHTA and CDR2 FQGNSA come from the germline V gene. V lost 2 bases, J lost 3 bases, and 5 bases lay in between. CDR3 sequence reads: CASSLFVYEQYF. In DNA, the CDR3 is TGTGCCAGCAGCTTATTCGTCTACGAGCAGTACTTC.

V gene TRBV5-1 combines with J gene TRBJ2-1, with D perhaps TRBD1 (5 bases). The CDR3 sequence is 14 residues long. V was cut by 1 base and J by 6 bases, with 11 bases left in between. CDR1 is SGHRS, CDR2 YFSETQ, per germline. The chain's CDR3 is CASSLIPGPNEQFF. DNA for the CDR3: TGCGCCAGCAGCTTGATTCCAGGGCCCAATGAGCAGTTCTTC.

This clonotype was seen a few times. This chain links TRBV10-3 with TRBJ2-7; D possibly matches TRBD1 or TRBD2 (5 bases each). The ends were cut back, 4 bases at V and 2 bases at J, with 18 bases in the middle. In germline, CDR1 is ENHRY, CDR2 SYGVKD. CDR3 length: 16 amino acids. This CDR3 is CAISGRPGTDPYEQYF. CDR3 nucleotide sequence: TGTGCCATCAGTGGTCGACCCGGGACCGATCCCTACGAGCAGTACTTC.

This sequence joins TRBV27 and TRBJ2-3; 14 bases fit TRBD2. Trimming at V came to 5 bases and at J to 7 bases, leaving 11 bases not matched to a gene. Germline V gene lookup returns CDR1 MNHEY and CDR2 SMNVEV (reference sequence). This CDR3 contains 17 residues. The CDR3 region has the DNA TGTGCCAGCAGTCCCCTGACTAGCGGGGGGGCTCAATATACGCAGTATTTT. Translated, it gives CASSPLTSGGAQYTQYF.

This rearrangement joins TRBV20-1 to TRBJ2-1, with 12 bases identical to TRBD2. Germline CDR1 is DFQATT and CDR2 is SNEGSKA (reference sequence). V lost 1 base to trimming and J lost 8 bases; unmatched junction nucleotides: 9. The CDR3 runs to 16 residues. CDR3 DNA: TGCAGTGCTAGAGGCCTCCTAGCGGGGGGGTCGGATGAGCAGTTCTTC. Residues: CSARGLLAGGSDEQFF.

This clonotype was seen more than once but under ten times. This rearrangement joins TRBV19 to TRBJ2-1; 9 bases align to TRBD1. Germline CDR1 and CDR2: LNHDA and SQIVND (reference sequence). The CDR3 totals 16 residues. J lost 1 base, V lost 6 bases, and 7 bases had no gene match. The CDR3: CASSLQGAGSYNEQFF. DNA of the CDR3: TGTGCCAGTAGCCTACAGGGGGCGGGATCCTACAATGAGCAGTTCTTC.

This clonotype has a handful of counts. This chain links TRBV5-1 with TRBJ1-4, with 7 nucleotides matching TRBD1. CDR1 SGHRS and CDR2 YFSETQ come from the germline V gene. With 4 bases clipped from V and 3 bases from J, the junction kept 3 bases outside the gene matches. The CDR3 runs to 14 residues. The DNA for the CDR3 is TGCGCCAGCAGCAGGGACAGTCCTAATGAAAAACTGTTTTTT. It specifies CASSRDSPNEKLFF.